This T cell receptor beta chain was observed in a study of T cell clones after liver transplantation. Study overall: Third-party-reactive TCRbeta sequences from pre-transplant mixed lymphocyte reactions served as antigen-independent comparators.

Method: immunoSEQ multiplex PCR; TCRdb's copy keeps in-frame clones and lacks some. The table lists tens of thousands of clones, roughly nine tenths of them singletons. The sequence was obtained from a human donor who received a liver transplant. The source was CD4+ T cells from blood, collected before liver transplant.

CDR3 sequence reads: CASSLDLSYEQYF. DNA of the CDR3: TGCGCCAGCAGCTTGGACTTATCCTACGAGCAGTACTTC. J is TRBJ2-7 and V is TRBV5-1; D gene ambiguous. Germline V lookup: CDR1 SGHRS, CDR2 YFSETQ. This CDR3 contains 13 residues. Deletions cut 0 bases from V and 1 base from J, with 5 bases between.